This TCR beta chain appears in the sequencing data of a study of identical twins. Study conclusions and caveats: Because invariant MAIT and iNKT cells could be present, zero-insertion analyses could be partly confounded.

TCRdb ran MiXCR on the 5' RACE reads and lists one entry per CDR3 protein. The profile shows hundreds of thousands of distinct CDR3 sequences, about 8% of them singletons. The ends lost 6 bases at V and 2 bases at J; junction bases unmatched: 7. CDR3 length equals 14 residues. Looked up from germline, CDR1 is DFQATT and CDR2 is SNEGSKA (reference sequence). To note about this clonotype: Its antigen is not known.

These data also featured in a second study, about yellow fever vaccine responses in identical twins.

This clonotype originated in a woman aged 18-29 years in good health. This rearrangement joins TRBV20-1 to TRBJ2-7; TRBD2 agrees at 10 bases. The sequencing sample was made of memory (CD45RO+) T cells sorted from blood. For the CDR3, the DNA is TGCAGTGCCAGGGTAGCGGGGGGTACCTACGAGCAGTACGTC. As protein: CSARVAGGTYEQYV.